This T cell receptor beta chain was identified in a study of cytomegalovirus exposure and HLA in healthy donors. Study-wide findings and caveats: The sole available immune exposure information was CMV serostatus. The later analysis indicated that the majority of CMV-associated TCR beta chains appeared HLA-restricted. There were reportedly fewer N-insertions in an Asian-associated ancestry cluster than the roughly 610-donor mean, in a later analysis.

As concerns this clone: Its specificity is unknown.

PCR was performed using 60 Vbeta and 13 Jbeta primers. Here immunoSEQ multiplex PCR was the method, and the copy in TCRdb shows in-frame clones only, minus some. The table includes under 200,000 clones, over 65% detected once. Germline trimming cut 3 bases from V and 4 bases from J; bases unmatched to any gene: 7. Germline V gene lookup returns CDR1 SGHRS and CDR2 YFSETQ. The CDR3 is 15 residues long. V usage is TRBV5-1 and J usage is TRBJ2-1; TRBD1 matches at 7 bases. Source material: PBMCs. This TCR was sampled from a woman aged 30 to 39 in good health and CMV-seronegative. CDR3 loop: CASSWTGTEYNEQFF. As DNA, the CDR3 is TGCGCCAGCAGCTGGACCGGGACAGAGTACAATGAGCAGTTCTTC.